This TCR beta chain was recorded in a study of technical replicates of blood from several donors. CDR3 length: 14 residues. CDR1 SGHRS and CDR2 YFSETQ come from the germline V gene. Deletions cut 4 bases from V and 4 bases from J, with 9 bases between. Measured with immunoSEQ multiplex PCR; TCRdb has only the in-frame clones, and not every one. The sample has about 89,000 clones, about 94% seen once. Sequenced input: T cells isolated from PBMCs. The V call is TRBV5-1, the J call TRBJ2-6; possible D gene TRBD2, 6 bases. The TCR was taken from a human donor in good health. The CDR3 protein is CASSPGGGANVLTF. The CDR3 DNA is TGCGCCAGCAGCCCCGGAGGGGGGGCCAACGTCCTGACTTTC.